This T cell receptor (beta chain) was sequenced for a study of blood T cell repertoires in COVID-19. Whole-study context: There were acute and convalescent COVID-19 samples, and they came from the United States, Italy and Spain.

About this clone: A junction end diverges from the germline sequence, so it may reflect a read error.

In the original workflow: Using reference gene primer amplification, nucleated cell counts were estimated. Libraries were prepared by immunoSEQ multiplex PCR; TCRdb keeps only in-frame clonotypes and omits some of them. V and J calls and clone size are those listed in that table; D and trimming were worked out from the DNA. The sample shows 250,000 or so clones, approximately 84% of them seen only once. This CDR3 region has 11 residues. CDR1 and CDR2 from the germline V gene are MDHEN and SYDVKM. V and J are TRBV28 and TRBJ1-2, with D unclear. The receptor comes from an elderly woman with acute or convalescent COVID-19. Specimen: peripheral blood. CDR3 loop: CASHGRGPVGF. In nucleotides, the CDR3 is TGTGCCAGCCACGGGCGGGGTCCCGTCGGCTTC.